The sequence of this T cell receptor (beta chain) was determined in a study of TIL therapy for anti-PD-1-resistant metastatic lung cancer. Study information: Median tumor PD-L1 proportion score was roughly 5.4%. Half of patients were current or former smokers. Study-level results: Compared with baseline intratumoral T cells, expanded TIL cultures were more clonal and less diverse (roughly 6.5% vs 31%). This highly selected cohort may not generalize to typical lung cancer patients.

The libraries were made with immunoSEQ v3. Some clones are missing from TCRdb's copy, which holds only in-frame ones; the method was immunoSEQ multiplex PCR. The sample has approximately 12,000 clones; about three fifths are singletons. V gave up 4 bases and J gave up 7 bases, with 7 bases separating them. Germline loops: CDR1 MNHEY, CDR2 SVGAGI. The length of the CDR3 is 11 residues. On this clone: Its specificity is unknown.

The time point here: pre-treatment sample, taken before nivolumab and TIL therapy. The tumor samples were excised metastases, mostly pleural nodules or supraclavicular lymph nodes. The starting material was tumor tissue, obtained at baseline. This sequence originates from a person between 25 and 79 years old with non-small cell lung cancer. The chain uses TRBV6-5 and TRBJ1-2; D ambiguous. CDR3: CASSSGFGYTF. For the CDR3, the DNA is TGTGCCAGCAGTTCCGGGTTTGGCTACACCTTC.